Presented here are 24 T cell receptor beta chains from one specimen sequenced in a study of spatial heterogeneity in lung cancer. The sample's time point: sample taken at primary tumor resection. Sequencing covered unsorted whole RNA taken from tumor, nontumor lung or frozen PBMC. One entry per CDR3 protein, called by TCRdb with MiXCR from the 5' RACE reads. Of a few thousand distinct CDR3 sequences in the sample, roughly 53% are singletons; the top ten hold 70% to 80%. This specimen consisted of PBMCs, obtained at surgery. The receptors originated from a female donor with early-stage non-small cell lung cancer.

This clonotype was seen a handful of times. A library made for alpha chains picked up this beta chain off target, so its size means little. The genes are TRBV6-2 or TRBV6-3 and TRBJ2-1; 14 bases match TRBD2. Germline CDR1 reads MNHEY; CDR2 reads SVGEGT. Trimming took 8 bases from V and 15 from J; bases not matched to a gene: 12. This CDR3 contains 14 residues. This CDR3 reads CASRIPTSGRAAFF. The DNA for the CDR3 is TGTGCCAGCCGTATCCCGACTAGCGGGAGGGCCGCGTTCTTC.

About this clonotype: This beta chain appears as a stray read in a library generated for alpha chains; its size is not informative. The chain joins TRBV2 to TRBJ2-3, with unresolved D. V lost 6 bases, J lost 2 bases, and 15 bases lay in between. The CDR3 totals 15 residues. Germline CDR1 SNHLY, CDR2 FYNNEI. Here the CDR3 DNA reads TGTGCCAGCAGGGGTAACTACCTACTCACAGATACGCAGTATTTT. This sequence encodes CASRGNYLLTDTQYF.

On this clonotype: As an off-target read in a library built for alpha chains, this beta chain has a frequency of little significance. V usage is TRBV7-9 and J usage is TRBJ2-7; perhaps TRBD2 as D (6 bases). V shed 5 bases and J shed 4 bases, with 30 bases lying between them. This CDR3 has 19 residues. Germline CDR1 SEHNR, CDR2 FQNEAQ (reference sequence). The CDR3 sequence: CASSRYGGTTPSLTYEQYF. CDR3 coding DNA: TGTGCCAGCAGCCGTTACGGGGGAACGACCCCATCCCTGACTTACGAGCAGTACTTC.

This clonotype was observed once. This beta chain is an off-target read within a library intended for alpha chains, so its frequency means little. This chain links TRBV6-4 with TRBJ2-1, with 11 bases fitting TRBD2. This CDR3 contains 16 residues. The V segment lost 4 bases and the J segment 7 bases; nucleotides outside the gene matches: 9. CDR1 MRHNA and CDR2 SNTAGT come from the germline V gene. The CDR3 loop is CASSGDGTSGGNEQFF. The CDR3 coding sequence is TGTGCCAGCAGTGGCGACGGGACTAGCGGAGGGAATGAGCAGTTCTTC.

This clonotype was picked up a small number of times. As an off-target read in a library built for alpha chains, this beta chain has a frequency of little significance. V and J are TRBV28 and TRBJ2-2; TRBD2 might be the D (6 bases). Looked up from germline, CDR1 is MDHEN and CDR2 is SYDVKM. The CDR3 has 16 residues. The V end was cut by 2 bases, the J end by 1 base, with 11 bases between. The CDR3 region is CASSLRERVNTGELFF. The DNA of the CDR3 is TGTGCCAGCAGTTTACGAGAGCGGGTGAACACCGGGGAGCTGTTTTTT. Complete variable domain (other parts from reference TRBV28 and TRBJ2-2): DVKVTQSSRYLVKRTGEKVFLECVQDMDHENMFWYRQDPGLGLRLIYFSYDVKMKEKGDIPEGYSVSREKKERFSLILESASTNQTSMYLCASSLRERVNTGELFFGEGSRLTVL.

Points on this clonotype: The library was designed around alpha chains, so this beta chain is a stray read whose abundance carries little weight. This chain links TRBV19 with TRBJ2-1, with 13 positions matching TRBD2. The CDR3 has 15 residues. Trimming took 6 bases from V and 6 from J; bases not matched to a gene: 5. From germline, CDR1 is LNHDA and CDR2 SQIVND (reference sequence). The CDR3 protein is CASSRTSGRANEQFF. Here the CDR3 DNA reads TGTGCCAGTAGCCGAACTAGCGGGAGGGCCAATGAGCAGTTCTTC. Complete variable domain (other parts from reference TRBV19 and TRBJ2-1): DGGITQSPKYLFRKEGQNVTLSCEQNLNHDAMYWYRQDPGQGLRLIYYSQIVNDFQKGDIAEGYSVSREKKESFPLTVTSAQKNPTAFYLCASSRTSGRANEQFFGPGTRLTVL.

Details on this clonotype: A library prepared for alpha chains yielded this beta chain as an off-target read; its size is of little meaning. The chain uses TRBV5-5 and TRBJ2-5, with 8 bases fitting TRBD1. V lost 4 bases to trimming and J lost 3 bases; unmatched junction nucleotides: 5. Germline V gene lookup returns CDR1 SGHKS and CDR2 YYEKEE (reference sequence). This CDR3 comprises 14 residues. In nucleotides, the CDR3 is TGTGCCAGCAGCGCCACGACAGGGGAAGAGACCCAGTACTTC. Protein product: CASSATTGEETQYF.

This clonotype was recorded a few times. As an off-target read in a library built for alpha chains, this beta chain has a frequency of little significance. The chain has TRBV4-1 and TRBJ2-1; TRBD1 aligns across 8 bases. This CDR3 contains 14 residues. J was trimmed by 5 bases and V by 3 bases; bases with no gene match: 3. The germline V gene has CDR1 MGHRA and CDR2 YSYEKL. CDR3 amino acids: CASSQLTGDNEQFF. The CDR3 DNA reads TGCGCCAGCAGCCAGTTGACAGGGGACAATGAGCAGTTCTTC.

A remark on this clonotype: This beta chain lies outside the target of a library built for alpha chains; its clone size means little. V and J are TRBV19 and TRBJ2-4; 9 positions match TRBD1. The CDR3 contains 15 residues. Germline V gene data show CDR1 as LNHDA and CDR2 as SQIVND (reference sequence). The junction had 3 bases not matched to a gene; V was cut back by 5 bases and J by 1 base. CDR3 coding DNA: TGTGCCAGTAGTGAGACAGGGGGGGCCAAAAACATTCAGTACTTC. This translates into CASSETGGAKNIQYF.

This clonotype was picked up one time. With the library built for alpha chains, this beta chain is off target and its frequency is not meaningful. This chain joins TRBV7-8 and TRBJ2-3; D gene ambiguous. Germline assignment: CDR1 SGHVS and CDR2 FQNEAQ. The CDR3 consists of 18 residues. Trimming pared 5 bases from V and 0 bases from J, leaving 21 bases between. CDR3 DNA sequence: TGTGCCAGCAGCCACTACTTGGTTGGTCCGACTAGCACAGATACGCAGTATTTT. Translated, it gives CASSHYLVGPTSTDTQYF.

Worth noting for this clonotype: This beta chain is an unintended read in a library built for alpha chains; its size means little. The rearrangement uses TRBV7-9 and TRBJ2-3; the D call may be TRBD1 or TRBD2 (6 bases each). Germline CDR1 SEHNR, CDR2 FQNEAQ (reference sequence). The length of the CDR3 is 14 residues. The V end lost 1 base, the J end lost 4 bases, and 9 bases lay between the germline ends. The CDR3 nucleotides read TGTGCCAGCAGCTTAGGGGGGGCAGCAGATACGCAGTATTTT. This sequence encodes CASSLGGAADTQYF.

Worth noting for this clonotype: This beta chain turned up in a library designed for alpha chains; as an off-target read, its abundance says little. The chain recombines TRBV7-9 with TRBJ2-2; D unclear. Germline CDR1 is SEHNR and CDR2 is FQNEAQ (reference sequence). The CDR3 covers 16 residues. The V end was cut by 1 base, the J end by 0 bases, with 9 bases between. The CDR3 is CASSLENPANTGELFF. The DNA of the CDR3 is TGTGCCAGCAGCTTAGAGAACCCAGCGAACACCGGGGAGCTGTTTTTT.

Notes on this clonotype: The size of this beta chain means little, since it is a stray read in a library made for alpha chains. The genes are TRBV20-1 and TRBJ2-7; TRBD1 matches 8 bases. The J segment lost 6 bases and the V segment lost 4 bases, leaving 8 bases of the junction unmatched. The CDR3 has 13 amino acids. In germline, CDR1 is DFQATT, CDR2 SNEGSKA (reference sequence). CDR3 sequence reads: CSAKPDRGFEQYF. CDR3 bases: TGCAGTGCTAAACCCGACAGGGGATTCGAGCAGTACTTC.

Notes on this clonotype: The size of this beta chain means little, since it is a stray read in a library made for alpha chains. The chain is built from TRBV27 and TRBJ2-3, with D possibly matching TRBD2 (5 bases). Between the trimmed V and J ends, which lost 3 bases and 5 bases, there was a span of 6 bases. The CDR3 has 12 amino acids. In germline, CDR1 is MNHEY, CDR2 SMNVEV (reference sequence). CDR3 sequence reads: CASSFRGDTQYF. The CDR3 bases are TGTGCCAGCAGTTTTCGGGGAGATACGCAGTATTTT.

This clonotype has more than one count but fewer than ten. This beta chain is a stray read from a library made for alpha chains; its abundance is not meaningful. The gene calls are TRBV3-1 and TRBJ1-1; possibly TRBD1 for D (5 bases). Germline CDR1 reads LGHDT; CDR2 reads YNNKEL (reference sequence). The CDR3 is made up of 15 amino acids. The ends were cut back, 0 bases at V and 4 bases at J, with 12 bases in the middle. The CDR3 DNA reads TGTGCCAGCAGCCAAGATTTAGTGGGGGTCACTGAAGCTTTCTTT. This translates into CASSQDLVGVTEAFF.

Comments on this clonotype: For a library built for alpha chains, this beta chain is a stray read; little rests on its size. The chain is built from TRBV27 and TRBJ2-7; tentative D call: TRBD1 (6 bases). The germline V and J ends were trimmed by 4 bases and 1 base, with 14 bases remaining between them. This CDR3 contains 15 residues. Per the germline V gene, CDR1 is MNHEY and CDR2 is SMNVEV (reference sequence). CDR3 nucleotides: TGTGCCAGCAGTTACGGGACACTACCTTCCTACGAGCAGTACTTC. Translating gives CASSYGTLPSYEQYF.

Concerning this clonotype itself: Little can be read into the size of this beta chain, an off-target read in a library designed for alpha chains. This chain connects TRBV29-1 to TRBJ2-6, with a weak D call TRBD1 (5 bases). The CDR3 contains 13 residues. V shed 5 bases and J shed 0 bases, with 5 bases lying between them. The germline CDR1 and CDR2 sequences are SQVTM and ANQGSEA. The CDR3 region is CSVQGSGANVLTF. CDR3 nucleotides: TGCAGCGTTCAGGGCTCTGGGGCCAACGTCCTGACTTTC.

This clonotype came up a few times. Being off target in a library aimed at alpha chains, this beta chain has a size of little meaning. V usage is TRBV7-3 and J usage is TRBJ2-1; D gene unclear. Germline assignment: CDR1 SGHTA and CDR2 FQGTGA. Between the trimmed V and J ends, which lost 5 bases and 8 bases, there was a span of 13 bases. The CDR3 sequence is 13 residues long. The CDR3 protein is CASSQSSRDEQFF. CDR3 in DNA: TGTGCCAGCAGCCAATCGTCCCGGGATGAGCAGTTCTTC.

In the case of this clonotype: In a library made to pick up alpha chains, this beta chain is a stray read with a size that means little. The V gene is TRBV9, the J gene TRBJ2-5, with D perhaps matching TRBD2 (6 bases). Germline V gene lookup returns CDR1 SGDLS and CDR2 YYNGEE. The CDR3 extends over 13 amino acids. Trimming took 0 bases from V and 3 from J, leaving 6 bases between them. Written as DNA, the CDR3 is TGTGCCAGCAGCGTAGGGAGGGAAGAGACCCAGTACTTC. Translating it yields CASSVGREETQYF. The entire variable domain, with the rest obtained from reference TRBV9 and TRBJ2-5, is as follows: DSGVTQTPKHLITATGQRVTLRCSPRSGDLSVYWYQQSLDQGLQFLIQYYNGEERAKGNILERFSAQQFPDLHSELNLSSLELGDSALYFCASSVGREETQYFGPGTRLLVL.

Concerning this clonotype: This beta chain came through as a stray read in a library set up for alpha chains, and its size says little. The CDR3 DNA sequence: TGTGCCAGCAGCTTAGCGGTGTTGGATAGGGCCTACGAGCAGTACTTC. Protein product: CASSLAVLDRAYEQYF. The J gene is TRBJ2-7, the V gene TRBV7-2; D unclear. V lost 0 bases, J lost 2 bases, and 14 bases lay in between. Per the germline V gene, CDR1 is SGHTA and CDR2 is FQGNSA. The CDR3 runs 16 residues.

Within the sample, this clonotype is medium-sized. This beta chain came through as a stray read in a library set up for alpha chains, and its size says little. The genes are TRBV29-1 and TRBJ2-1, with TRBD1 matching 7 bases. The ends lost 7 bases at V and 5 bases at J; junction bases unmatched: 14. CDR3 length: 15 residues. From germline, CDR1 is SQVTM and CDR2 ANQGSEA. The CDR3 nucleotides read TGCAGCGAAACACTCCAGACTGGGACAGACAATGAGCAGTTCTTC. This codes for CSETLQTGTDNEQFF.

A note on this clonotype: As an off-target read in a library built for alpha chains, this beta chain has a frequency of little significance. V and J are TRBV13 and TRBJ2-1; D is ambiguous. CDR3 length: 12 residues. Between the trimmed V and J ends, which lost 1 base and 7 bases, there was a span of 5 bases. The germline V gene encodes CDR1 PRHDT and CDR2 FYEKMQ (reference sequence). CDR3 sequence (DNA): TGTGCCAGCAGCTTAGAGGTGAATGAGCAGTTCTTC. Its protein is CASSLEVNEQFF.

For this clonotype: Since the library was made to target alpha chains, this beta chain is a stray read and its abundance is not meaningful. J is TRBJ2-7 and V is TRBV5-6; 12 nucleotides align to TRBD1. Losses at the gene ends were 4 bases for V and 0 bases for J; bases not matched to a gene: 5. The CDR3 runs 16 residues. Germline V lookup: CDR1 SGHDT, CDR2 YYEEEE. For the CDR3, the DNA is TGTGCCAGCAGCCCCCAGGGACAGGGGGCCTCCTACGAGCAGTACTTC. It encodes CASSPQGQGASYEQYF.

This clonotype was detected only once. Within a library made for alpha chains, this beta chain is off target, and its count is uninformative. This chain's CDR3 is CASSFSTSTDTQYF. The CDR3 DNA reads TGTGCCAGCAGCTTTTCTACCAGCACAGATACGCAGTATTTT. The gene calls are TRBV7-9 and TRBJ2-3; D unresolved. Germline V gene lookup returns CDR1 SEHNR and CDR2 FQNEAQ (reference sequence). V shed 3 bases and J shed 0 bases, with 7 bases lying between them. CDR3 length: 14 amino acids. Together with reference TRBV7-9 and TRBJ2-3, the CDR3 gives the full variable domain: DTGVSQNPRHKITKRGQNVTFRCDPISEHNRLYWYRQTLGQGPEFLTYFQNEAQLEKSRLLSDRFSAERPKGSFSTLEIQRTEQGDSAMYLCASSFSTSTDTQYFGPGTRLTVL.